Here is one T cell receptor beta chain with its context. As originally analysed: Estimated nucleated cell counts came from reference gene primer amplification. Profiled with immunoSEQ multiplex PCR; TCRdb holds only in-frame clones, not every one. V, J and clone size derive from that table, while D and trimming were established from the DNA sequence. This sample has tens of thousands of clones, with more than 60% found just once. This entry comes from a study of blood T cell repertoires in COVID-19. Background on the study: Researchers got acute and convalescent COVID-19 samples from the United States, Italy and Spain. Sources were T cells, B-cell-depleted T cells, or PBMCs; the material itself was cDNA or gDNA.

The sequenced sample was peripheral blood. This receptor was obtained from a human donor in a cohort sampled during active COVID-19.

CDR3 region: CASSTGQGSETQYF. The CDR3 DNA follows: TGCGCCAGCAGCACGGGACAGGGGTCAGAGACCCAGTACTTC. The rearrangement links TRBV5-1 to TRBJ2-5; TRBD1 aligns across 10 bases. Germline values: CDR1 SGHRS, CDR2 YFSETQ. The CDR3 is made up of 14 amino acids. V shed 4 bases and J 4 bases; nucleotides not matched to a gene: 4. Full variable domain (missing parts from reference TRBV5-1 and TRBJ2-5): KAGVTQTPRYLIKTRGQQVTLSCSPISGHRSVSWYQQTPGQGLQFLFEYFSETQRNKGNFPGRFSGRQFSNSRSEMNVSTLELGDSALYLCASSTGQGSETQYFGPGTRLLVL.